This TCR beta chain was identified in a study of OX40 agonist ivuxolimab in advanced cancers. The wider study: Those treated in dose escalation had hepatocellular carcinoma, melanoma, renal cell cancer or head and neck cancer. Among those treated, three patients had partial responses, one with hepatocellular carcinoma and two with cutaneous melanoma.

Trimming took off 0 bases at V and 0 bases at J, with 11 bases between the two ends. Germline values: CDR1 SGHAT, CDR2 FQNNGV. This CDR3 is 16 amino acids long. Generated by immunoSEQ multiplex PCR, the TCRdb table keeps only in-frame clones and is missing some. The table records 70,000 to 75,000 clones, 70% to 90% of them present only once. Sequencing was performed on CD4+ or CD8+ T cells sorted from blood, taken in a trial of the OX40 agonist ivuxolimab. The gene calls are TRBV11-2 and TRBJ1-1; D ambiguous. The TCR comes from an adult with an advanced solid tumor such as melanoma, head and neck, liver or kidney cancer. The CDR3 is CASSLDRQSLNTEAFF. The DNA for the CDR3 is TGTGCCAGCAGCTTAGATCGGCAGTCGCTGAACACTGAAGCTTTCTTT.